This TCR beta chain was obtained from a study of shared clonotypes between healthy human individuals. Terminally differentiated effector memory CD45RA+ cells were left out of the naive CD8 fraction, which was CD45RO-negative and positively selected for CCR7. All donors were healthy HIV-negative adults lacking recent acute infections or vaccinations. Sequenced by immunoSEQ multiplex PCR; TCRdb stores in-frame clones only, minus some. The data show millions of clones, over 85% seen once. Trimming took 1 base from V and 3 from J, leaving 10 bases between them. The CDR3 runs 15 residues. Germline values: CDR1 WSHSY, CDR2 SAAADI.

Sequencing was carried out using naive CD8+ T cells sorted from blood. This rearrangement joins TRBV10-2 to TRBJ2-1; the D is unclear. This sequence was found in a man aged 18 to 29 in good health. The CDR3 here is CASSEWVGNYNEQFF. CDR3 bases: TGCGCCAGCAGTGAGTGGGTCGGAAACTACAATGAGCAGTTCTTC.